One and the same sample provided the 25 T cell receptor beta chains below, sequenced in a study of technical replicates of blood from several donors. Assay: immunoSEQ multiplex PCR; the TCRdb copy retains only in-frame clones and omits some. The sample carries about 58,000 clones, about 95% recorded once. The source material was PBMCs. Source of these receptors: a human donor in good health. Some clones in this sample may be carry-over from other donors' samples.

This clone showed up just once. The chain uses TRBV5-6 and TRBJ2-7; D possibly corresponds to TRBD2 (5 bases). Trimming cost V 4 bases and J 4 bases, with 12 bases left between them. CDR1 is SGHDT and CDR2 is YYEEEE in the germline V gene. This CDR3 has 13 residues. The CDR3 region has the DNA TGTGCCAGCAGCCCCCCCCGGGGATACGAGCAGTACTTC. Its translation is CASSPPRGYEQYF.

This chain connects TRBV5-1 to TRBJ1-1; D is uncertain. In germline, CDR1 is SGHRS, CDR2 YFSETQ. The CDR3 is 15 residues long. V lost 0 bases, J lost 0 bases, and 9 bases lay in between. CDR3 in DNA: TGCGCCAGCAGCTTGGTCGGGTTATTGAACACTGAAGCTTTCTTT. It specifies CASSLVGLLNTEAFF. Combining the CDR3 with reference TRBV5-1 and TRBJ1-1 gives the whole variable domain KAGVTQTPRYLIKTRGQQVTLSCSPISGHRSVSWYQQTPGQGLQFLFEYFSETQRNKGNFPGRFSGRQFSNSRSEMNVSTLELGDSALYLCASSLVGLLNTEAFFGQGTRLTVV.

The chain couples TRBV7-8 to TRBJ1-1; D uncertain. CDR1 and CDR2 (germline): SGHVS, FQNEAQ. The CDR3 is 13 amino acids. The V gene lost 6 bases and the J gene lost 0 bases, with 8 bases spanning the gap. The CDR3 DNA sequence: TGTGCCAGCAGTTCCAATTTGAACACTGAAGCTTTCTTT. Its translation: CASSSNLNTEAFF.

The rearrangement joins TRBV9 to TRBJ2-3; TRBD2 agrees at 9 bases. Germline V lookup: CDR1 SGDLS, CDR2 YYNGEE. There are 17 residues in the CDR3. The J segment lost 0 bases and the V segment lost 0 bases, leaving 5 bases of the junction unmatched. The CDR3 loop reads CASSVDKAGGSTDTQYF. In nucleotides, the CDR3 is TGTGCCAGCAGCGTAGATAAAGCGGGGGGCAGCACAGATACGCAGTATTTT.

The J gene is TRBJ2-7, the V gene TRBV7-2; D possibly corresponds to TRBD2 (6 bases). The germline CDR1 and CDR2 sequences are SGHTA and FQGNSA. This CDR3 region has 14 residues. The V gene lost 3 bases and the J gene lost 3 bases, with 12 bases spanning the gap. The CDR3: CASSFSGKSYEQYF. The DNA of the CDR3 is TGTGCCAGCAGCTTTAGCGGAAAAAGCTACGAGCAGTACTTC.

The rearrangement joins TRBV30 to TRBJ2-1, with 7 bases fitting TRBD2. This CDR3 contains 12 residues. Germline V gives CDR1 GTSNPN, CDR2 SVGIG (reference sequence). V gave up 4 bases and J gave up 8 bases; unmatched junction bases: 5. In DNA form, the CDR3 reads TGTGCCTGGACCCTACGGGGGGATGAGCAGTTCTTC. Translating gives CAWTLRGDEQFF.

This chain uses TRBV4-3 with TRBJ2-1; TRBD2 matches at 7 bases. J lost 4 bases, V lost 1 base, and 10 bases had no gene match. CDR3 length: 17 amino acids. The germline gives CDR1 LGHNA, CDR2 YSLEER. CDR3 in DNA: TGCGCCAGCAGCCAAGCGCCTAGCGGACACAAATACAATGAGCAGTTCTTC. Its translation: CASSQAPSGHKYNEQFF.

The chain couples TRBV5-6 to TRBJ2-1, with D perhaps TRBD1 (6 bases). Germline V CDR1 and CDR2: SGHDT, YYEEEE. The CDR3 is made up of 15 amino acids. Trimming pared 3 bases from V and 4 bases from J, leaving 14 bases between. CDR3 bases: TGTGCCAGCAGCTCGAAACAGGGTGCGTACAATGAGCAGTTCTTC. Translated: CASSSKQGAYNEQFF.

V gene TRBV9 combines with J gene TRBJ2-2; 14 nucleotides align to TRBD2. The germline V gene encodes CDR1 SGDLS and CDR2 YYNGEE. This CDR3 has 16 residues. The V segment lost 4 bases and the J segment 7 bases; nucleotides outside the gene matches: 6. The CDR3 DNA follows: TGTGCCAGCAGCCAACCGGGACTAGCGGGAGTCGGGGAGCTGTTTTTT. It is translated as CASSQPGLAGVGELFF.

This chain connects TRBV30 to TRBJ1-6, with D tentatively TRBD1 (5 bases). Trimming shortened V by 0 bases and J by 10 bases, and 13 bases separated the two germline ends. Germline V gene data show CDR1 as GTSNPN and CDR2 as SVGIG (reference sequence). CDR3 length equals 14 residues. The DNA for the CDR3 is TGTGCCTGGAGTGTCGACAGCGCAGGGTCACCCCTCCACTTT. Residues: CAWSVDSAGSPLHF.

The chain recombines TRBV29-1 with TRBJ2-1; D possibly corresponds to TRBD2 (6 bases). The CDR3 covers 12 residues. V shed 6 bases and J shed 10 bases, with 16 bases lying between them. In germline, CDR1 is SQVTM, CDR2 ANQGSEA. The CDR3 region is CSVRTTPGEQFF. CDR3 DNA: TGCAGCGTGCGGACTACCCCCGGCGAGCAGTTCTTC.

The chain employs TRBV7-2 and TRBJ1-1, with a possible D match to TRBD1 (5 bases). The CDR3 loop spans 14 amino acids. CDR1 is SGHTA and CDR2 is FQGNSA in the germline V gene. Trimming cost V 5 bases and J 0 bases, with 10 bases left between them. In DNA, the CDR3 is TGTGCCAGCAGCCCGGGGGTTATGAACACTGAAGCTTTCTTT. Its translation: CASSPGVMNTEAFF.

The chain employs TRBV7-2 and TRBJ2-7, with 11 bases identical to TRBD2. The length of the CDR3 is 17 residues. V was pared by 4 bases and J by 3 bases, with 11 bases of the junction left unmatched. CDR1 is SGHTA and CDR2 is FQGNSA in the germline V gene. CDR3 in DNA: TGTGCCAGCAGCTCAGGGGCTAGCGGGAGGAAATACTACGAGCAGTACTTC. Its protein is CASSSGASGRKYYEQYF.

The chain is built from TRBV4-2 and TRBJ2-2, with D possibly TRBD2 on 5 matching bases. The V gene lost 0 bases and the J gene lost 7 bases, with 15 bases spanning the gap. The CDR3 has 16 residues. Germline loops: CDR1 LGHNA, CDR2 YNFKEQ. The CDR3 bases are TGTGCCAGCAGCCAAGATCTGGTAGGGAGCGGCGGGGAGCTGTTTTTT. Translation gives CASSQDLVGSGGELFF.

The gene calls are TRBV15 and TRBJ1-2; a weak D match, TRBD1 (6 bases). The V end was cut by 3 bases, the J end by 3 bases, with 11 bases between. The CDR3 contains 14 residues. Germline CDR1 is LNHNV and CDR2 is YYDKDF (reference sequence). CDR3 in amino acids: CATSSIGGDYGYTF. CDR3 nucleotides: TGTGCCACCAGCAGCATAGGGGGGGACTATGGCTACACCTTC.

V and J are TRBV6-6 and TRBJ1-5, with D possibly TRBD1 on 5 matching bases. The germline CDR1 and CDR2 sequences are MNHNY and SVGAGI (reference sequence). The CDR3 runs to 15 residues. V lost 6 bases, J lost 2 bases, and 14 bases lay in between. CDR3 in DNA: TGTGCCAGCAGACAACAGGTTAACGGCAATCAGCCCCAGCATTTT. This encodes CASRQQVNGNQPQHF.

The chain recombines TRBV30 with TRBJ2-1, with 8 bases identical to TRBD1. The ends lost 7 bases at V and 9 bases at J; junction bases unmatched: 5. CDR3 length: 11 residues. CDR1 is GTSNPN and CDR2 is SVGIG in the germline V gene (reference sequence). CDR3 loop: CASGTGLEQFF. CDR3 nucleotide sequence: TGTGCCTCCGGGACAGGTCTTGAGCAGTTCTTC.

The gene calls are TRBV11-2 and TRBJ1-5, with 8 bases aligning to TRBD1. Germline CDR1 is SGHAT and CDR2 is FQNNGV. The CDR3 is 15 residues long. Unmatched junction bases numbered 8, after V lost 5 bases and J lost 5 bases. The CDR3 region is CASSPRAGGDQPQHF. For the CDR3, the DNA is TGTGCCAGCAGCCCCCGGGCAGGGGGCGATCAGCCCCAGCATTTT.

This clone has just a few counts. The V call is TRBV18, the J call TRBJ2-3; 9 bases fit TRBD2. Trimming cost V 11 bases and J 2 bases; bases outside gene matches: 5. The CDR3 loop spans 13 amino acids. Germline-derived CDR1 and CDR2 are KGHSH and LQKENI. This CDR3 reads CAGASGVTDTQYF. CDR3 sequence (DNA): TGTGCCGGCGCTAGCGGGGTCACAGATACGCAGTATTTT. The full variable domain, its missing parts supplied by reference TRBV18 and TRBJ2-3, is NAGVMQNPRHLVRRRGQEARLRCSPMKGHSHVYWYRQLPEEGLKFMVYLQKENIIDESGMPKERFSAEFPKEGPSILRIQQVVRGDSAAYFCAGASGVTDTQYFGPGTRLTVL.

The V and J genes are TRBV11-3 and TRBJ2-1; a weak D match, TRBD1 (5 bases). The CDR3 totals 12 residues. Germline assignment: CDR1 SGHNT and CDR2 YENEEA. The V gene lost 5 bases and the J gene lost 5 bases, with 7 bases spanning the gap. The CDR3 region is CASSGADNEQFF. Written as DNA, the CDR3 is TGTGCCAGCAGCGGGGCGGACAATGAGCAGTTCTTC.

The chain combines TRBV6-4 with TRBJ1-2; D is undetermined. This CDR3 comprises 13 residues. Trimming took 2 bases from V and 2 from J, leaving 6 bases between them. The germline V gene encodes CDR1 MRHNA and CDR2 SNTAGT. This CDR3 reads CASSDTGNYGYTF. In nucleotides, the CDR3 is TGTGCCAGCAGTGACACGGGAAACTATGGCTACACCTTC.

V is TRBV6-9 and J is TRBJ2-7; D gene unclear. V was cut by 0 bases and J by 0 bases, with 15 bases left in between. This CDR3 has 17 amino acids. The germline V gene encodes CDR1 MNHGY and CDR2 SVAAGI. In DNA form, the CDR3 reads TGTGCCAGCAGTTATTCCCTTAATCAGGCCGTCTCCTACGAGCAGTACTTC. Its protein product is CASSYSLNQAVSYEQYF.

This sequence joins TRBV6-5 and TRBJ1-4, with TRBD1 identical over 10 bases. Germline V gives CDR1 MNHEY, CDR2 SVGAGI. The CDR3 has 15 amino acids. The junction had 8 bases not matched to a gene; V was cut back by 5 bases and J by 8 bases. The CDR3 spells CASSPTGGFREKLFF. The CDR3 nucleotides read TGTGCCAGCAGTCCGACAGGGGGCTTCAGGGAAAAACTGTTTTTT.

This clone was seen once. The chain combines TRBV4-2 with TRBJ2-3; 11 bases are shared with TRBD2. V gave up 5 bases and J gave up 3 bases; unmatched junction bases: 7. Germline V gene sequence: CDR1 LGHNA, CDR2 YNFKEQ. The CDR3 consists of 16 residues. The CDR3 loop reads CASSYTGLADTDTQYF. The CDR3 DNA is TGTGCCAGCAGCTACACGGGACTAGCGGATACAGATACGCAGTATTTT.

This sequence joins TRBV2 and TRBJ2-3; 8 bases are a match to TRBD1. Germline values: CDR1 SNHLY, CDR2 FYNNEI. This CDR3 is built from 15 residues. V shed 3 bases and J 5 bases; nucleotides not matched to a gene: 7. CDR3 in amino acids: CASSDFGQGGDTQYF. The CDR3, as DNA: TGTGCCAGCAGTGATTTCGGACAGGGCGGAGATACGCAGTATTTT.